This is a list of T cell receptor beta chains from one sample in a study of blood T cell repertoires in COVID-19. Method: immunoSEQ multiplex PCR; TCRdb's copy keeps in-frame clones and lacks some. Of hundreds of thousands of clones listed, roughly 85% are singletons. The sample was PBMCs or T cells enriched from blood (not recorded which). These receptors all come from a man aged 25 to 45 who had recovered from COVID-19. CDR3s include the opening cysteine and the closing phenylalanine or tryptophan. The D gene is left open where the match is weak. Rows may omit the clone size; those that give it use once, few, many or a size class.

d_gene: NA
len: 19
v_gene: TRBV4-1
j_gene: TRBJ1-3
abundance: once
CDR3nt: TGCGCCAGCAGCCAAGATCGGGGTCCGGGCAAGAGCTCTGGAAACACCATATATTTT
CDR3aa: CASSQDRGPGKSSGNTIYF

d_gene: NA
len: 13
v_gene: TRBV4-1
j_gene: TRBJ2-7
abundance: few
CDR3nt: TGCGCCAGCAGCCGAATACAGGGCTACGAGCAGTACTTC
CDR3aa: CASSRIQGYEQYF

d_gene: NA
len: 14
v_gene: TRBV11-2
j_gene: TRBJ2-2
abundance: NA
CDR3nt: TGTGCCAGCAGGGAACAGGGCAGCACCGGGGAGCTGTTTTTT
CDR3aa: CASREQGSTGELFF

d_gene: NA
len: 13
v_gene: TRBV9
j_gene: TRBJ1-1
abundance: NA
CDR3nt: TGTGCCAGCAGCGTGGGACTCCTCACTGAAGCTTTCTTT
CDR3aa: CASSVGLLTEAFF

d_gene: NA
len: 11
v_gene: TRBV11-2
j_gene: TRBJ2-7
abundance: NA
CDR3nt: TGTGCCTCGGCGAGGTCCTACGAGCAGTACTTC
CDR3aa: CASARSYEQYF

d_gene: NA
len: 13
v_gene: TRBV5-4
j_gene: TRBJ1-1
abundance: once
CDR3nt: TGTGCCAGCAGCTTGGGGTGGAGCACTGAAGCTTTCTTT
CDR3aa: CASSLGWSTEAFF

d_gene: TRBD1
len: 13
v_gene: TRBV6-5
j_gene: TRBJ2-5
abundance: NA
CDR3nt: TGTGCCAGCAGTTACGGCAGGGGGGAGACCCAGTACTTC
CDR3aa: CASSYGRGETQYF

d_gene: NA
len: 17
v_gene: TRBV5-6
j_gene: TRBJ2-2
abundance: NA
CDR3nt: TGTGCCAGCAGCTTGGCTGGTTTAGTTCCCTCGAACGGGGAGCTGTTTTTT
CDR3aa: CASSLAGLVPSNGELFF

d_gene: NA
len: 11
v_gene: TRBV20-1
j_gene: TRBJ1-2
abundance: NA
CDR3nt: TGCAGTGCTAGCACAGACTATGGCTACACCTTC
CDR3aa: CSASTDYGYTF

d_gene: TRBD1
len: 12
v_gene: TRBV7-8
j_gene: TRBJ2-1
abundance: once
CDR3nt: TGTGCCAGCAGCCCGACAGGGGGCGCCCAGTTCTTC
CDR3aa: CASSPTGGAQFF

d_gene: TRBD1
len: 15
v_gene: TRBV4-1
j_gene: TRBJ1-1
abundance: once
CDR3nt: TGCGCCAGCAGCCAGTCGGGACAGGGGAACACTGAAGCTTTCTTT
CDR3aa: CASSQSGQGNTEAFF

d_gene: TRBD2
len: 15
v_gene: TRBV9
j_gene: TRBJ2-2
abundance: NA
CDR3nt: TGTGCCAGCAGCGTACGGGGGGCGAACACCGGGGAGCTGTTTTTT
CDR3aa: CASSVRGANTGELFF

d_gene: NA
len: 15
v_gene: TRBV5-1
j_gene: TRBJ1-1
abundance: NA
CDR3nt: TGCGCCAGCAGCTTGACGTGGGCGCTTGGCACTGAAGCTTTCTTT
CDR3aa: CASSLTWALGTEAFF

d_gene: NA
len: 14
v_gene: TRBV7-8
j_gene: TRBJ2-5
abundance: NA
CDR3nt: TGTGCCAGCAGCTTAACGAGATTTCAAGAGACCCAGTACTTC
CDR3aa: CASSLTRFQETQYF

d_gene: TRBD1
len: 15
v_gene: TRBV6-5
j_gene: TRBJ2-7
abundance: NA
CDR3nt: TGTGCCAGCAGACCGGACAGGGGGAGAACCTACGAGCAGTACTTC
CDR3aa: CASRPDRGRTYEQYF

d_gene: NA
len: 17
v_gene: TRBV2
j_gene: TRBJ1-2
abundance: NA
CDR3nt: TGTGCCAGCAGTGAAGCACGAGGAGGTGTGGGAAGGTATGGCTACACCTTC
CDR3aa: CASSEARGGVGRYGYTF

d_gene: NA
len: 15
v_gene: TRBV28
j_gene: TRBJ2-7
abundance: NA
CDR3nt: TGTGCCAGCAGTACCCGCGACAGGCGAGCCTACGAGCAGTACTTC
CDR3aa: CASSTRDRRAYEQYF

d_gene: TRBD1
len: 15
v_gene: TRBV7-2
j_gene: TRBJ1-3
abundance: few
CDR3nt: TGTGCCAGCAGCTACCGACAGGGGGATGGAAACACCATATATTTT
CDR3aa: CASSYRQGDGNTIYF

d_gene: NA
len: 13
v_gene: TRBV5-4
j_gene: TRBJ1-1
abundance: NA
CDR3nt: TGTGCCAGCAGCTTGGGGGGGCGCACTGAAGCTTTCTTT
CDR3aa: CASSLGGRTEAFF

d_gene: TRBD1
len: 14
v_gene: TRBV30
j_gene: TRBJ1-1
abundance: few
CDR3nt: TGTGCCTGGAACAAGGGACAGGGGAGGACTGAAGCTTTCTTT
CDR3aa: CAWNKGQGRTEAFF

d_gene: TRBD1
len: 15
v_gene: TRBV14
j_gene: TRBJ2-7
abundance: NA
CDR3nt: TGTGCCAGCAGCCAACCCGGGACAGCCTCCTACGAGCAGTACTTC
CDR3aa: CASSQPGTASYEQYF

d_gene: NA
len: 13
v_gene: TRBV29-1
j_gene: TRBJ1-2
abundance: NA
CDR3nt: TGCAGCGTTGAGGGCCAGTCGAGCTATGGCTACACCTTC
CDR3aa: CSVEGQSSYGYTF

d_gene: NA
len: 12
v_gene: TRBV27
j_gene: TRBJ2-5
abundance: few
CDR3nt: TGTGCCAGCAGGGCACTAGGAGGGACCCAGTACTTC
CDR3aa: CASRALGGTQYF

d_gene: TRBD2
len: 15
v_gene: TRBV7-2
j_gene: TRBJ2-1
abundance: NA
CDR3nt: TGTGCCAGCAGCGTGACTAGCGGGGCCTACAATGAGCAGTTCTTC
CDR3aa: CASSVTSGAYNEQFF

d_gene: NA
len: 17
v_gene: TRBV24-1
j_gene: TRBJ1-5
abundance: NA
CDR3nt: TGTGCCACCAGTGATTCCCAGGGTGGGACTTACGGTCAGCCCCAGCATTTT
CDR3aa: CATSDSQGGTYGQPQHF

d_gene: NA
len: 15
v_gene: TRBV2
j_gene: TRBJ1-2
abundance: NA
CDR3nt: TGTGCCAGCAGTGAAGCGGCCTGGGCCAACTATGGCTACACCTTC
CDR3aa: CASSEAAWANYGYTF

d_gene: NA
len: 14
v_gene: TRBV5-1
j_gene: TRBJ1-6
abundance: few
CDR3nt: TGCGCCAGCAGCTTGGACAGCCAAGATTCACCCCTCCACTTT
CDR3aa: CASSLDSQDSPLHF

d_gene: NA
len: 13
v_gene: TRBV5-4
j_gene: TRBJ1-2
abundance: NA
CDR3nt: TGTGCCAGCAGCTTGGACAGCTCCTATGGCTACACCTTC
CDR3aa: CASSLDSSYGYTF

d_gene: TRBD1
len: 15
v_gene: TRBV6-6
j_gene: TRBJ1-4
abundance: NA
CDR3nt: TGTGCCAGCAGACTGACAGGGGCGGGGAATGAAAAACTGTTTTTT
CDR3aa: CASRLTGAGNEKLFF

d_gene: NA
len: 13
v_gene: TRBV2
j_gene: TRBJ1-2
abundance: NA
CDR3nt: TGTGCCAGCAAAATAAGAGCTAACTATGGCTACACCTTC
CDR3aa: CASKIRANYGYTF

d_gene: NA
len: 11
v_gene: TRBV5-4
j_gene: TRBJ1-2
abundance: NA
CDR3nt: TGTGCCAGCAGCAGGGGCTATGGCTACACCTTC
CDR3aa: CASSRGYGYTF

d_gene: TRBD1
len: 14
v_gene: TRBV2
j_gene: TRBJ1-6
abundance: NA
CDR3nt: TGTGCCAGCAGTGGTGGACAGGGGAATTCACCCCTCCACTTT
CDR3aa: CASSGGQGNSPLHF

d_gene: TRBD1
len: 15
v_gene: TRBV18
j_gene: TRBJ1-2
abundance: once
CDR3nt: TGTGCCAGCTCACCACCCGGGGACAGTAACTATGGCTACACCTTC
CDR3aa: CASSPPGDSNYGYTF